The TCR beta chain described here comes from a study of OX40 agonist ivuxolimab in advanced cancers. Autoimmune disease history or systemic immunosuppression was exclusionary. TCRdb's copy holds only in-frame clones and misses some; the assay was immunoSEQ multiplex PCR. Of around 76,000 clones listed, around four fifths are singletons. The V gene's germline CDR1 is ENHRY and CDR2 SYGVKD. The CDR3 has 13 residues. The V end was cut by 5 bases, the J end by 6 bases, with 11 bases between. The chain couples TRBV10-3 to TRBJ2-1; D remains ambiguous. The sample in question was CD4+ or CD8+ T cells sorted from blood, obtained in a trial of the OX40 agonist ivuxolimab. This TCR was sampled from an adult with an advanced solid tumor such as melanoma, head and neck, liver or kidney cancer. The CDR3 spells CAISPETANEQFF. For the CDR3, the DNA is TGTGCCATCAGTCCAGAGACGGCCAATGAGCAGTTCTTC.